A selection of T cell receptor beta chains follows, all from one sample in a study of shared clonotypes between healthy human individuals. The assay was immunoSEQ multiplex PCR, and TCRdb's table has in-frame clones only and misses some. This table has 450,000 to 500,000 clones, roughly 80% appearing once. The specimen sequenced was PBMCs. The receptors shown here come from a middle-aged woman in good health. Some clones in this sample may be carry-over from other donors' samples. CDR3s include the opening cysteine and the closing phenylalanine or tryptophan. A D gene is named only where the DNA matches it firmly. Clone size is shown for a subset of rows, as once, few, many or a class of expanded clone.

V: TRBV6-1
D: -
J: TRBJ2-1
size: -
DNA: TGTGCCAGCGAGGGGGGAGCGCTATCCTACAATGAGCAGTTCTTC
CDR3: CASEGGALSYNEQFF

V: TRBV25-1
D: -
J: TRBJ2-5
size: once
DNA: TGTGCCAGCAGTGAATCCCTCCTCCTATCCCCCGGGCAGTACTTC
CDR3: CASSESLLLSPGQYF

V: TRBV5-1
D: -
J: TRBJ1-2
size: few
DNA: TGCGCCAGCAGCTTGGTCGCAGGGGTAGTGCCTGGCTACACCTTC
CDR3: CASSLVAGVVPGYTF

V: TRBV28
D: TRBD1
J: TRBJ2-7
size: -
DNA: TGTGCGTTGGACAGGGGGTCCTACGAGCAGTACTTC
CDR3: CALDRGSYEQYF

V: TRBV6-6
D: -
J: TRBJ1-5
size: -
DNA: TGTGCCAGCAGTTACGGCCAGGGGAAGCATTTT
CDR3: CASSYGQGKHF

V: TRBV18
D: -
J: TRBJ1-4
size: -
DNA: TGTGCCAGCTCACCACAAACTAATGAAAAACTGTTTTTT
CDR3: CASSPQTNEKLFF

V: TRBV7-2
D: TRBD2
J: TRBJ2-1
size: -
DNA: TGTGCCAGCAGCTTAGGTGTCGCGAGCGGGAGGTACAATGAGCAGTTCTTC
CDR3: CASSLGVASGRYNEQFF

V: TRBV5-4
D: TRBD2
J: TRBJ2-1
size: many
DNA: TGTGCCAGCAGTAAACCTAGCGGAGCCTACAATGAGCAGTTCTTC
CDR3: CASSKPSGAYNEQFF

V: TRBV7-9
D: TRBD2
J: TRBJ2-1
size: -
DNA: TGTGCCAGCAGGCCCGGGCGCGGGAGTACCAATGAGCAGTTCTTC
CDR3: CASRPGRGSTNEQFF

V: TRBV4-2
D: -
J: TRBJ2-5
size: -
DNA: TGTGCCAGCAGCCAAGCCGGGGAAGGGGAGACCCAGTACTTC
CDR3: CASSQAGEGETQYF

V: TRBV27
D: TRBD1
J: TRBJ1-1
size: -
DNA: TGTGCCAGCAGTTTTTACGGACAGGGCTCGAACACTGAAGCTTTCTTT
CDR3: CASSFYGQGSNTEAFF

V: TRBV10-3
D: TRBD2
J: TRBJ2-3
size: -
DNA: TGTGCCATCAGTGGAGGGACTAGCGGGAGCACAGATACGCAGTATTTT
CDR3: CAISGGTSGSTDTQYF

V: TRBV7-3
D: -
J: TRBJ1-5
size: -
DNA: TGTGCCAGCAGCATAGACCGACAGCAGCCCCAGCATTTT
CDR3: CASSIDRQQPQHF

V: TRBV20-1
D: -
J: TRBJ2-7
size: few
DNA: TGCAGTGTCAGGGGATCCTACGAGCAGTACTTC
CDR3: CSVRGSYEQYF

V: TRBV27
D: TRBD1
J: TRBJ2-3
size: -
DNA: TGTGCCAGCAGGGATAGAGGGGGCTTCGCTACAGATACGCAGTATTTT
CDR3: CASRDRGGFATDTQYF

V: TRBV7-2
D: TRBD1
J: TRBJ2-7
size: -
DNA: TGTGCCAGCAGCTCCACAGGGGTCTCCTACGAGCAGTACTTC
CDR3: CASSSTGVSYEQYF

V: TRBV28
D: -
J: TRBJ2-2
size: few
DNA: TGTGCCAGCAGTGCCCGGGACACTGTGAACACCGGGGAGCTGTTTTTT
CDR3: CASSARDTVNTGELFF

V: TRBV25-1
D: -
J: TRBJ2-1
size: -
DNA: TGTGCCAGCAGTGAAATAGGCAGGGGTTCTTACAATGAGCAGTTCTTC
CDR3: CASSEIGRGSYNEQFF

V: TRBV30
D: TRBD1
J: TRBJ1-4
size: once
DNA: TGTGCCTGGAGCGCCGGGACAGGGGCTGAAAAACTGTTTTTT
CDR3: CAWSAGTGAEKLFF

V: TRBV6-5
D: TRBD1
J: TRBJ2-6
size: few
DNA: TGTGCCAGCAGTCCACAGGGGACCGGGGCCAACGTCCTGACTTTC
CDR3: CASSPQGTGANVLTF

V: TRBV5-4
D: TRBD1
J: TRBJ1-3
size: -
DNA: TGTGCCAGCAGCTTGGGGGGACAGCCCGGAAACACCATATATTTT
CDR3: CASSLGGQPGNTIYF

V: TRBV30
D: TRBD2
J: TRBJ2-5
size: -
DNA: TGTGCCTGGAGTGGCTCTAGCGGGAGGAGTTTGGAGACCCAGTACTTC
CDR3: CAWSGSSGRSLETQYF

V: TRBV28
D: -
J: TRBJ1-1
size: -
DNA: TGTGCCAGCAGGACTAGGGCAGTGAACACTGAAGCTTTCTTT
CDR3: CASRTRAVNTEAFF

V: TRBV28
D: TRBD1
J: TRBJ1-5
size: few
DNA: TGTGCCAGCAGGAGGGACAGGGGGTTCAATCAGCCCCAGCATTTT
CDR3: CASRRDRGFNQPQHF

V: TRBV11-3
D: -
J: TRBJ2-3
size: -
DNA: TGTGCCAGCAGCTTAGGGGCTAGCCCAGATACGCAGTATTTT
CDR3: CASSLGASPDTQYF

V: TRBV7-9
D: TRBD2
J: TRBJ2-1
size: once
DNA: TGTGCCAGCAGCTTAATCGGGAGGGGGACCTACAATGAGCAGTTCTTC
CDR3: CASSLIGRGTYNEQFF

V: TRBV5-1
D: -
J: TRBJ1-3
size: -
DNA: TGCGCCAGCGGGTCGGGTTCTGGAAACACCATATATTTT
CDR3: CASGSGSGNTIYF

V: TRBV23-1
D: -
J: TRBJ2-7
size: -
DNA: TGCGCCAGCAGTCAATCACAAGAACGGGGCCCCTTGACCTACGAGCAGTACTTC
CDR3: CASSQSQERGPLTYEQYF

V: TRBV5-5
D: -
J: TRBJ2-5
size: -
DNA: TGTGCCAGCAGCATACCTAATTCGGGGGAGACCCAGTACTTC
CDR3: CASSIPNSGETQYF

V: TRBV5-1
D: -
J: TRBJ2-5
size: -
DNA: TGCGCCAGCAGCGGGGGGAACCAAGAGACCCAGTACTTC
CDR3: CASSGGNQETQYF

V: TRBV7-6
D: TRBD1
J: TRBJ2-5
size: -
DNA: TGTGCCAGCAGCTTAGTTCCCAGGGGGCAAGAGACCCAGTACTTC
CDR3: CASSLVPRGQETQYF

V: TRBV30
D: -
J: TRBJ2-7
size: -
DNA: TGTGCCTGGAGTCTAGGGGGATACTACGAGCAGTACTTC
CDR3: CAWSLGGYYEQYF

V: TRBV7-9
D: TRBD2
J: TRBJ2-5
size: -
DNA: TGTGCCAGCAGACCGGGGGGGGCACTTTCGGAGACCCAGTACTTC
CDR3: CASRPGGALSETQYF

V: TRBV11-1
D: TRBD2
J: TRBJ2-7
size: -
DNA: TGTGCCAGCAGCGGAGGGACTAGCGGCTACGAGCAGTACTTC
CDR3: CASSGGTSGYEQYF

V: TRBV25-1
D: -
J: TRBJ2-5
size: -
DNA: TGTGCCAGCAGTTCCTTTTCAGGGTCCCGGGGGGAGACCCAGTACTTC
CDR3: CASSSFSGSRGETQYF

V: TRBV30
D: -
J: TRBJ2-7
size: many
DNA: TGTGCCTGGAGTGGGGGGCGTTACGAGCAGTACTTC
CDR3: CAWSGGRYEQYF

V: TRBV4-1
D: -
J: TRBJ2-7
size: -
DNA: TGCGCCAGCAGCCAAGATCGGGCGGGAAGCTCCTACGAGCAGTACTTC
CDR3: CASSQDRAGSSYEQYF

V: TRBV18
D: TRBD2
J: TRBJ2-7
size: -
DNA: TGTGCCAGCTCTTCCGGGACTAGCGGCTACGAGCAGTACTTC
CDR3: CASSSGTSGYEQYF

V: TRBV5-1
D: TRBD2
J: TRBJ2-3
size: -
DNA: TGCGCCAGCAGCTTAATCGGACTAGCGGGAGGCCTGGGCGATACGCAGTATTTT
CDR3: CASSLIGLAGGLGDTQYF

V: TRBV7-2
D: -
J: TRBJ1-3
size: -
DNA: TGTGCCAGCAGCCGCGGGACCCCTTACTCTGGAAACACCATATATTTT
CDR3: CASSRGTPYSGNTIYF

V: TRBV28
D: -
J: TRBJ2-3
size: -
DNA: TGTGCCAGCAGAGAAGGGTTGGGGAGCACAGATACGCAGTATTTT
CDR3: CASREGLGSTDTQYF

V: TRBV25-1
D: TRBD1
J: TRBJ2-5
size: many
DNA: TGTGCCAGCAGTGTGGCCGGGACAGGGTACCAAGAGACCCAGTACTTC
CDR3: CASSVAGTGYQETQYF

V: TRBV4-3
D: -
J: TRBJ2-7
size: -
DNA: TGCGCCAGCAGCCAAGATATTCGGGACACCCGCCACGAGCAGTACTTC
CDR3: CASSQDIRDTRHEQYF

V: TRBV30
D: -
J: TRBJ1-4
size: -
DNA: TGTGCCTGGAGTCCTGGGGGGGGGCGTGAAAAACTGTTTTTT
CDR3: CAWSPGGGREKLFF

V: TRBV18
D: TRBD1
J: TRBJ1-1
size: -
DNA: TGTGCCAGCTCACCACGGGACAGAGACAGTATGAACACTGAAGCTTTCTTT
CDR3: CASSPRDRDSMNTEAFF

V: TRBV14
D: -
J: TRBJ2-3
size: -
DNA: TGTGCCAGCAGCCAAGATCTGGAATCAACGCAGTATTTT
CDR3: CASSQDLESTQYF